Below, one T cell receptor beta chain is given with its context. Its antigen is not yet known. Nothing much larger sits one base from this clone, and base qualities are not available. V ends up 4 bases short and J 6 bases short, with an unmatched junction base count of 8. The CDR3 contains 15 residues, cysteine and phenylalanine counted. Of all the DNA, just the CDR3 is kept, 45 bases in frame from base 1. According to the germline V gene, CDR1 reads SGHTA and CDR2 reads FQGNSA. These data come from a study of glioma-infiltrating T cells (dated by TCRdb to the mid-2010s). As for the study more broadly: The study sequenced TCR alpha- and beta-chain repertoires from glioma tissue, from non-neoplastic brain tissue and from matched peripheral blood mononuclear cells. The paired cohort comprised three low-grade glioma patients, eight or nine primary glioblastoma patients and three non-glioma patients contributing non-neoplastic brain tissue. Each tissue-infiltrating repertoire was compared with the same patient's peripheral blood repertoire to measure divergence between tissue and blood T-cell populations. On the study overall, not on this receptor specifically: VJ-independent divergence between tissue and blood was lower than expected in non-neoplastic patients but higher than expected in all gliomas, particularly low-grade gliomas. Only a very small number of CDR3 sequences turned up in both tissue and blood, a result put down to high CDR3 diversity combined with limited sampling. The group comparisons were based on small numbers of patients: three non-neoplastic, three low-grade glioma and seven to nine glioblastoma patients.

TCR alpha and beta CDR3 regions were amplified with the iRepertoire nested amplicon-rescue multiplex PCR (arm-PCR) platform from RNA. For one-step reverse transcription and amplification, roughly 100-450 ng of tissue mRNA or PBMC total RNA was used as input. Following bead purification, Illumina adapters were added by a secondary multiplex PCR, and libraries between 200 and 400 bp were gel-purified. Demultiplexing relied on internal 6-nucleotide barcodes carried by the libraries. Libraries were sequenced on an Illumina MiSeq with 2x220 or 2x250 nucleotide paired-end reads. From the authors' description of their analysis: Paired reads were merged using FLASH 1.2.11 and aligned with BWA-MEM to the GRCh37 human genome, and TRA and TRB reads were then extracted. V and J assignment used an IMGT-derived reference of cassette sequences and CDR3 motifs that included pseudogenes. Reads were translated in three frames, and productive CDR3s were defined as those with a C...FGXG motif and no stop codons. Unique combinations of V-J cassette pair and CDR3 amino acid sequence were defined as clonotypes. Filtering of reads was based on Hamming distance, with the threshold set by the sequence error rate of each sample in mapped regions. The raw public data were reprocessed by TCRdb itself: fastp quality trimming at Q25, MiXCR clonotype calling, in-frame beta chains only. Identical CDR3 protein sequences are pooled into one entry, listed with their most common genes and DNA. TCRdb's processing, not the authors' own work, is the source of the V and J calls. The sample records about 210,000 distinct CDR3 sequences, approximately 30% of which are singletons. The ten most abundant clones make up 20% to 25% of the sample.

Material: glioma tissue, nonneoplastic brain tissue, or PBMCs (not recorded which). The chain uses TRBV7-2 and TRBJ2-3; TRBD2 agrees with 9 junctional bases. The receptor comes from a human donor with low-grade glioma or glioblastoma, undergoing nonglioma brain surgery, or in good health (not recorded which). The CDR3 region has the sequence CASSSLLAGPDTQYF. The DNA reads TGTGCCAGCAGCTCCTTACTAGCGGGCCCGGATACGCAGTATTTT. Where the CDR3 stops, the reference TRBV7-2 and TRBJ2-3 genes take over; the full variable domain is GAGVSQSPSNKVTEKGKDVELRCDPISGHTALYWYRQSLGQGLEFLIYFQGNSAPDKSGLPSDRFSAERTGGSVSTLTIQRTQQEDSAVYLCASSSLLAGPDTQYFGPGTRLTVL.